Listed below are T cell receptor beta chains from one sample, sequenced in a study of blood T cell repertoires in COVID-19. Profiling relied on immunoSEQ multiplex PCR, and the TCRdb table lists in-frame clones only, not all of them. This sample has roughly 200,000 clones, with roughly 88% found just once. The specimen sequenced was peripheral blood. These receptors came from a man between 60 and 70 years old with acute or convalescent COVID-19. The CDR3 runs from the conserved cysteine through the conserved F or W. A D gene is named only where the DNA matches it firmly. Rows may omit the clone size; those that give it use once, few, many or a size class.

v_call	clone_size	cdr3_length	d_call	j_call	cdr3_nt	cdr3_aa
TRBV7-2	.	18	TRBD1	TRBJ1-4	TGTGCCAGCAGCTTAGTAGGACAGGGGGCGCGTGCTAATGAAAAACTGTTTTTT	CASSLVGQGARANEKLFF
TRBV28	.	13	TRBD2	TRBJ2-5	TGTGCCGCGGCGGGAGGGCGAGAAGAGACCCAGTACTTC	CAAAGGREETQYF
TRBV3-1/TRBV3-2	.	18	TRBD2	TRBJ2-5	TGTGCCAGCAGCCAAGGGTATTCTAGCGGGAGGGAGGCGGAGACCCAGTACTTC	CASSQGYSSGREAETQYF
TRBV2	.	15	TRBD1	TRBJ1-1	TGTGCCAGAACAGGACAGGTTATAATGAACACTGAAGCTTTCTTT	CARTGQVIMNTEAFF
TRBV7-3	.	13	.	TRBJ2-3	TGTGCCAGCAGCCCGACCGGGATCGATACGCAGTATTTT	CASSPTGIDTQYF
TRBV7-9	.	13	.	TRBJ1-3	TGTGCCAGCAGCACAGACGCTGGAAACACCATATATTTT	CASSTDAGNTIYF
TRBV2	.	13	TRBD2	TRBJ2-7	TGTGCCACCACTAGCGTGTTGGGCTACGAGCAGTACTTC	CATTSVLGYEQYF
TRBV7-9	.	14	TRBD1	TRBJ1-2	TGTGCCAGCAGCTTAGTCGGGACAGGGCATGGCTACACCTTC	CASSLVGTGHGYTF
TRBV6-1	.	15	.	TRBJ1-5	TGTGCCAGCAGTGAAGCTCGGCGAGGAAATCAGCCCCAGCATTTT	CASSEARRGNQPQHF
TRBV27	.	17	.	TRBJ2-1	TGTGCCAGCAGTTCCGAGTCGGGGGTAAGCAGCAACAATGAGCAGTTCTTC	CASSSESGVSSNNEQFF
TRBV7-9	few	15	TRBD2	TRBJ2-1	TGTGCCAGCAGCTTAGGGGCGGGAGGCCCCAATGAGCAGTTCTTC	CASSLGAGGPNEQFF
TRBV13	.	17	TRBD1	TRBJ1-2	TGTGCCAGCAGTCCCCCACGCAGGGGGCAGTTGAACTATGGCTACACCTTC	CASSPPRRGQLNYGYTF
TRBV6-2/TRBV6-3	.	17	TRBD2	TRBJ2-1	TGTGCCAGCAGTTCCGATTCTAGCGGGAACTTCTACAATGAGCAGTTCTTC	CASSSDSSGNFYNEQFF
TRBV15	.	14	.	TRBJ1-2	TGTGCCACCAGCAGTGGACAGTTTAACTATGGCTACACCTTC	CATSSGQFNYGYTF
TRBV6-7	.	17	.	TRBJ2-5	TGTGCCAGCAGTAAGTCCTCAGAGGGTACTCTACGAGAGACCCAGTACTTC	CASSKSSEGTLRETQYF
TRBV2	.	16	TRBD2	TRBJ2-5	TGTGCCAGCAGACCTCCAACCGGGACTAGAGGAGAGACCCAGTACTTC	CASRPPTGTRGETQYF
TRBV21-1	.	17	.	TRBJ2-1	TGTGCCAGCAGCCCGTCCGGGACAGCCCTTTTCTACAATGAGCAGTTCTTC	CASSPSGTALFYNEQFF
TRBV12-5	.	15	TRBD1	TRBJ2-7	TGTGCTAGTGGTCCTGGACAGGGGGCTAGGTACGAGCAGTACTTC	CASGPGQGARYEQYF
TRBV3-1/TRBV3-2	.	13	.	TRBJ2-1	TGTGCCAGCAGCCATCGGGTGTCGGCTGAGCAGTTCTTC	CASSHRVSAEQFF
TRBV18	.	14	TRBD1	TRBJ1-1	TGTGCCAGCTTAATAAGGTCCGGGACAGATGAAGCTTTCTTT	CASLIRSGTDEAFF
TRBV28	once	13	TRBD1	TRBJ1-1	TGTGCCAGCAGTCGAGGTGGACAGGCTGAAGCTTTCTTT	CASSRGGQAEAFF
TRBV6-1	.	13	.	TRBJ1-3	TGTGCCAGCAGTGAAGCGGAGGCCGGCACCATATATTTT	CASSEAEAGTIYF
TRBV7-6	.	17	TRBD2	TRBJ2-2	TGTGCCAGCAGCTTTACTAGCGGGAGGGCCGACACCGGGGAGCTGTTTTTT	CASSFTSGRADTGELFF